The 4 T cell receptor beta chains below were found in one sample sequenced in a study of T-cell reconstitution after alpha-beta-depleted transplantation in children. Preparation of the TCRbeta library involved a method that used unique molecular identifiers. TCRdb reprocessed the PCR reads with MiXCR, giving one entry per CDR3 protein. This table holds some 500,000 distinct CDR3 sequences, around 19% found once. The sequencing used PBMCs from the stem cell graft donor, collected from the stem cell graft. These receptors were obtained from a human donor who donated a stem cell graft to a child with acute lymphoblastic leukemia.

The chain's CDR3 is CASSFRVEGETQYF. The DNA of the CDR3 is TGCGCCAGCAGCTTCAGGGTCGAGGGAGAGACCCAGTACTTC. The chain couples TRBV5-1 to TRBJ2-5, with D perhaps given as TRBD1 or TRBD2 (5 bases each). The CDR3 extends over 14 amino acids. CDR1 is SGHRS and CDR2 is YFSETQ in the germline V gene. Trimming removed 2 bases at V and 4 bases at J, with 12 bases between.

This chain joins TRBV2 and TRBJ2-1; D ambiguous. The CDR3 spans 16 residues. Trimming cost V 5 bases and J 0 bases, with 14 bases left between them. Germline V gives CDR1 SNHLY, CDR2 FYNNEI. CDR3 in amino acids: CASSTPPVSSYNEQFF. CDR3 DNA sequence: TGTGCCAGCAGTACCCCTCCGGTTAGCTCCTACAATGAGCAGTTCTTC.

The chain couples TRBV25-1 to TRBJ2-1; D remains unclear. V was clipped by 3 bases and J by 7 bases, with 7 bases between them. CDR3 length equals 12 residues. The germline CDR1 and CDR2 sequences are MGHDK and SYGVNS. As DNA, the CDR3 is TGTGCCAGCAGTGAGAAGGAGAATGAGCAGTTCTTC. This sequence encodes CASSEKENEQFF.

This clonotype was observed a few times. Here the CDR3 reads CASSLGGVVETQYF. CDR3 DNA: TGTGCCAGCAGTCTCGGGGGAGTGGTAGAGACCCAGTACTTC. This chain uses TRBV12-3 or TRBV12-4 with TRBJ2-5; tentatively, D is TRBD2 (6 bases). Between the trimmed V and J ends, which lost 5 bases and 4 bases, there was a span of 14 bases. The CDR3 covers 14 residues.